These 18 T cell receptor beta chains share one sample of origin, sequenced in a study of shared clonotypes between healthy human individuals. Here immunoSEQ multiplex PCR was the method, and the copy in TCRdb shows in-frame clones only, minus some. The sample contains roughly 2.5 million clones, just over 90% of which appear only once. The sample consisted of naive CD4+ T cells sorted from blood. Subset specified: CD45RA+ positively selected. These receptors originate from a man between 18 and 29 years old in good health.

With regard to this clone: This specimen includes other DNA sequences encoding the same CDR3. This rearrangement joins TRBV27 to TRBJ1-4, with TRBD1 matching over 12 bases. V trimming: 4 bases; J trimming: 8 bases; junction bases outside the gene matches: 5. The CDR3 has 15 residues. CDR1 is MNHEY, CDR2 SMNVEV, per germline (reference sequence). As DNA, the CDR3 is TGTGCCAGCAGTTCCGGGACAGGGGGCAGAGAAAAACTGTTTTTT. Its protein product is CASSSGTGGREKLFF.

The genes are TRBV5-4 and TRBJ2-6, with 7 bases identical to TRBD1. The CDR3 is 15 amino acids. With 6 bases clipped from V and 4 bases from J, the junction kept 7 bases outside the gene matches. Germline V gene data show CDR1 as SGHNT and CDR2 as YYREEE (reference sequence). CDR3: CASINTGEGANVLTF. CDR3 nucleotides: TGTGCCAGCATCAATACAGGGGAAGGGGCCAACGTCCTGACTTTC.

Of note for this clone: Other nucleotide sequences from this sample produce the same CDR3. The chain is built from TRBV6-5 and TRBJ2-7; possibly TRBD1 or TRBD2 for D (5 bases each). CDR1 and CDR2 (germline): MNHEY, SVGAGI. The CDR3 has 14 amino acids. Trimming took off 0 bases at V and 2 bases at J, with 8 bases between the two ends. CDR3 region: CASSYSRGTYEQYF. The CDR3 nucleotides are TGTGCCAGCAGTTACTCGAGGGGAACCTACGAGCAGTACTTC.

The genes are TRBV18 and TRBJ2-7, with D uncertain. The CDR3 spans 14 residues. The V gene's germline CDR1 is KGHSH and CDR2 LQKENI. With 6 bases removed from V and 1 base from J, the gap between germline ends came to 13 bases. The CDR3 coding sequence is TGTGCCAGCTCCTCCGCGGAAGGGTCCTACGAGCAGTACTTC. Residues: CASSSAEGSYEQYF.

As to this clone: Other DNA sequences of this sample code for an identical CDR3. The chain recombines TRBV2 with TRBJ1-2; 9 bases fit TRBD1. Germline trimming cut 5 bases from V and 2 bases from J; bases unmatched to any gene: 3. In germline, CDR1 is SNHLY, CDR2 FYNNEI. The CDR3 totals 14 residues. CDR3 sequence (DNA): TGTGCCAGCAGTCCGGGACAGGGCAACTATGGCTACACCTTC. This encodes CASSPGQGNYGYTF.

This rearrangement joins TRBV5-1 to TRBJ2-3; either TRBD1 or TRBD2 may supply D (5 bases each). The germline V and J ends were trimmed by 4 bases and 5 bases, with 17 bases remaining between them. CDR1 and CDR2 from the germline V gene are SGHRS and YFSETQ. The CDR3 totals 15 residues. CDR3 DNA: TGCGCCAGCAGCAAGGAGAGGGGTGGAATAGATACGCAGTATTTT. It translates to CASSKERGGIDTQYF.

The rearrangement uses TRBV30 and TRBJ1-6; perhaps TRBD1 as D (5 bases). Trimming pared 1 base from V and 0 bases from J, leaving 16 bases between. Germline V lookup: CDR1 GTSNPN, CDR2 SVGIG (reference sequence). The length of the CDR3 is 18 residues. CDR3 sequence (DNA): TGTGCCTGGAGTGGGGTGGGGCGGGAGAGCTCCTATAATTCACCCCTCCACTTT. This translates into CAWSGVGRESSYNSPLHF.

The chain has TRBV25-1 and TRBJ2-3; 7 nucleotides align to TRBD1. V lost 3 bases to trimming and J lost 7 bases; unmatched junction nucleotides: 1. The CDR3 spans 12 residues. Germline V CDR1 and CDR2: MGHDK, SYGVNS. The CDR3 bases are TGTGCCAGCAGTGACAGGGGGTATACGCAGTATTTT. Its translation is CASSDRGYTQYF.

As to this clone: The same CDR3 also results from other DNA sequences found in this sample. This chain links TRBV28 with TRBJ2-3; D is possibly TRBD2 (5 bases). CDR1 is MDHEN, CDR2 SYDVKM, per germline. The CDR3 has 15 amino acids. Trimming pared 2 bases from V and 1 base from J, leaving 10 bases between. The CDR3 spells CASSLAAAGTDTQYF. The DNA for the CDR3 is TGTGCCAGCAGTTTAGCGGCAGCGGGCACAGATACGCAGTATTTT.

V usage is TRBV27 and J usage is TRBJ1-5; TRBD1 is a possible D gene (6 bases). Deletions cut 2 bases from V and 7 bases from J, with 15 bases between. From germline, CDR1 is MNHEY and CDR2 SMNVEV (reference sequence). The CDR3 length is 15 residues. The CDR3 protein is CASSLDGGGRQPQHF. The CDR3 coding sequence is TGTGCCAGCAGTTTAGATGGTGGGGGCCGACAGCCCCAGCATTTT.

The chain joins TRBV7-2 to TRBJ1-4; TRBD1 might be the D (5 bases). The CDR3 sequence is 15 residues long. V shed 5 bases and J shed 10 bases, with 20 bases lying between them. Germline lookup yields CDR1 SGHTA and CDR2 FQGNSA. DNA for the CDR3: TGTGCCAGCAGCCGGCGTCTAGGCAGGGAGGCAAAACTGTTTTTT. Amino acids: CASSRRLGREAKLFF.

J is TRBJ1-6 and V is TRBV28; TRBD1 is a possible D gene (5 bases). This CDR3 has 16 residues. The germline V gene has CDR1 MDHEN and CDR2 SYDVKM. Trimming removed 5 bases at V and 2 bases at J, with 13 bases between. The CDR3 coding sequence is TGTGCCAGCAGTCCACCGGGACGGACCTATAATTCACCCCTCCACTTT. Its translation is CASSPPGRTYNSPLHF.

The V and J genes are TRBV14 and TRBJ1-3; D is unclear. CDR1 and CDR2 (germline): SGHDN, FVKESK. The CDR3 totals 15 residues. Between the trimmed V and J ends, which lost 0 bases and 0 bases, there was a span of 6 bases. CDR3 loop: CASSQELLSGNTIYF. CDR3 DNA: TGTGCCAGCAGCCAAGAGTTGCTCTCTGGAAACACCATATATTTT.

The V gene is TRBV15, the J gene TRBJ2-7; TRBD2 might be the D (5 bases). Trimming took 1 base from V and 0 from J, leaving 10 bases between them. This CDR3 has 15 residues. Germline values: CDR1 LNHNV, CDR2 YYDKDF (reference sequence). DNA of the CDR3: TGTGCCACCAGCAGAGTAGAGGGTTTCTCCTACGAGCAGTACTTC. Its protein is CATSRVEGFSYEQYF. The full variable domain, completed using reference TRBV15 and TRBJ2-7, is DAMVIQNPRYQVTQFGKPVTLSCSQTLNHNVMYWYQQKSSQAPKLLFHYYDKDFNNEADTPDNFQSRRPNTSFCFLDIRSPGLGDTAMYLCATSRVEGFSYEQYFGPGTRLTVT.

J is TRBJ2-2 and V is TRBV7-6; D uncertain. The V end was cut by 2 bases, the J end by 0 bases, with 7 bases between. Germline CDR1 is SGHVS and CDR2 is FNYEAQ. The CDR3 is 15 residues long. CDR3 sequence reads: CASSLRLSNTGELFF. The CDR3 region has the DNA TGTGCCAGCAGCTTACGGCTCTCGAACACCGGGGAGCTGTTTTTT.

Notes on this clone: This CDR3 is also generated by other DNA sequences in the sample. This sequence joins TRBV18 and TRBJ2-1; D is unclear. Germline V gives CDR1 KGHSH, CDR2 LQKENI. The CDR3 contains 15 residues. V lost 3 bases to trimming and J lost 0 bases, with 9 bases between them. The CDR3 DNA reads TGTGCCAGCTCACCTTTAGCAAGCTCCTACAATGAGCAGTTCTTC. This codes for CASSPLASSYNEQFF.

The V call is TRBV11-2, the J call TRBJ1-1; 9 bases match TRBD1. V was clipped by 7 bases and J by 6 bases; unmatched bases: 9. Germline lookup yields CDR1 SGHAT and CDR2 FQNNGV. The CDR3 spans 14 residues. The CDR3 bases are TGTGCCAGCAAACAGGGGGCGTTTTTATCTGAAGCTTTCTTT. Translating it yields CASKQGAFLSEAFF.

V is TRBV19 and J is TRBJ2-3; the match to TRBD2 covers 8 bases. The V segment lost 7 bases and the J segment 6 bases; nucleotides outside the gene matches: 9. Germline V gene lookup returns CDR1 LNHDA and CDR2 SQIVND (reference sequence). This CDR3 spans 14 amino acids. CDR3 nucleotide sequence: TGTGCCAGTACCCATTACGGGGGGGGTGATACGCAGTATTTT. Amino acids: CASTHYGGGDTQYF.